The rows below give T cell receptor beta chains drawn from one sample of a study of cytomegalovirus exposure and HLA in healthy donors. The table came from immunoSEQ multiplex PCR; TCRdb's copy has only in-frame clones and leaves some out. Found here are 150,000 to 200,000 clones, roughly 80% of them singletons; the top ten hold around 0.24%. The sample was PBMCs. The receptors stem from a boy younger than 18 in good health and CMV-seronegative. Each CDR3 is given with its conserved first and last residue. A D gene is named only where the DNA matches it firmly. The size field is filled for only some rows; it gives once, few, many or a size class.

d_call j_call v_call clone_size cdr3_aa cdr3_nt
- TRBJ2-1 TRBV5-1 - CASSPMGLYNEQFF TGCGCCAGCAGCCCAATGGGACTTTACAATGAGCAGTTCTTC
TRBD1 TRBJ1-1 TRBV2 - CASRTFTGAEAFF TGTGCCAGCAGGACGTTTACAGGGGCTGAAGCTTTCTTT
TRBD1 TRBJ1-2 TRBV9 few CASSDRQGRHGYTF TGTGCCAGCAGCGACCGACAGGGGCGGCATGGCTACACCTTC
- TRBJ2-1 TRBV30 - CAWDDRRTTRSYNEQFF TGTGCCTGGGATGACAGGCGAACTACCCGGTCCTACAATGAGCAGTTCTTC
TRBD2 TRBJ2-1 TRBV7-9 - CASSLSARGRADEQFF TGTGCCAGCAGCTTAAGTGCTCGCGGGAGGGCCGATGAGCAGTTCTTC
- TRBJ2-7 TRBV5-4 - CASSPDLTGNYEQYF TGTGCCAGCAGCCCAGACCTGACCGGGAACTACGAGCAGTACTTC
- TRBJ2-5 TRBV4-1 once CASSQGSRLNEETQYF TGCGCCAGCAGCCAAGGCTCAAGACTAAACGAAGAGACCCAGTACTTC
- TRBJ2-2 TRBV27 - CASSFQYTGELFF TGTGCCAGCAGTTTTCAGTACACCGGGGAGCTGTTTTTT
TRBD1 TRBJ1-1 TRBV5-4 few CASSFNRGHNEAFF TGTGCCAGCAGCTTCAACAGGGGGCATAATGAAGCTTTCTTT
- TRBJ1-5 TRBV6-1 - CASSEAIRQANQPQHF TGTGCCAGCAGTGAAGCGATTCGGCAGGCCAATCAGCCCCAGCATTTT
TRBD1 TRBJ1-6 TRBV6-5 - CASSPGQLNSPLHF TGTGCCAGCAGCCCGGGACAGCTTAATTCACCCCTCCATTTT
- TRBJ1-2 TRBV6-4 - CASSDSTENPYGYTF TGTGCCAGCAGTGACTCGACAGAAAACCCCTATGGCTACACCTTC
TRBD1 TRBJ2-2 TRBV29-1 - CSVAEGWGQGGAGELFF TGCAGCGTTGCGGAAGGCTGGGGACAGGGGGGCGCCGGGGAGCTGTTTTTT
- TRBJ1-1 TRBV11-2 - CASSFSGAGTEAFF TGTGCCAGCAGCTTTAGCGGGGCCGGCACTGAAGCTTTCTTT
- TRBJ2-5 TRBV18 few CASSPLSGKETQYF TGTGCCAGCTCACCACTCTCAGGGAAAGAGACCCAGTACTTC
- TRBJ1-1 TRBV4-1 - CASSHSRETEGRTFF TGCGCCAGCAGCCACAGTCGAGAGACAGAAGGGCGGACTTTCTTT
TRBD2 TRBJ2-1 TRBV6-4 - CASSEGGWLRNEQFF TGTGCCAGCAGTGAGGGGGGGTGGCTACGGAATGAGCAGTTCTTC
TRBD1 TRBJ1-5 TRBV19 - CAEDRGTEINQPQHF TGTGCCGAGGACAGGGGAACGGAAATCAATCAGCCCCAGCATTTT
TRBD2 TRBJ2-2 TRBV27 - CASRPSGGASGELFF TGTGCCAGCAGGCCTAGCGGGGGGGCGTCCGGGGAGCTGTTTTTT
TRBD2 TRBJ2-3 TRBV27 - CASSEISGVHDTQYF TGTGCCAGCAGCGAAATTAGCGGGGTGCATGATACGCAGTATTTT
- TRBJ2-7 TRBV5-1 - CASSSSGEQYF TGCGCCAGCAGTTCATCCGGCGAGCAGTACTTC
- TRBJ1-2 TRBV28 once CASSLQGIYGYTF TGTGCCAGCAGTCTGCAGGGGATATATGGCTACACCTTC
TRBD1 TRBJ2-7 TRBV7-9 - CASSLDGQGISYEQYF TGTGCCAGCAGCTTAGATGGACAGGGTATCTCCTACGAGCAGTACTTC
TRBD1 TRBJ1-4 TRBV15 - CATSKFTDRGHEKLFF TGTGCCACCAGCAAGTTTACGGACAGGGGGCATGAAAAACTGTTTTTT
- TRBJ1-6 TRBV6-1 few CASSGHETTYSPLHF TGTGCCAGCAGTGGGCACGAAACAACCTATTCACCCCTCCACTTT
TRBD1 TRBJ1-2 TRBV5-1 - CASSEGTGGSGGYTF TGCGCCAGCAGCGAAGGGACAGGGGGCTCGGGTGGCTACACCTTC
- TRBJ2-3 TRBV18 - CASSPRQGLTDTQYF TGTGCCAGCTCACCGCGGCAGGGGCTGACAGATACGCAGTATTTT
- TRBJ2-7 TRBV18 - CASSPLADQGQYF TGTGCCAGCTCACCACTAGCGGATCAAGGGCAGTACTTC
- TRBJ1-2 TRBV29-1 - CSVVTGSGDGYTF TGCAGCGTTGTCACAGGGTCAGGTGATGGCTACACCTTC
TRBD2 TRBJ2-1 TRBV5-6 - CASSSGRTSGSIHEQFF TGTGCCAGCAGCTCCGGACGGACTAGCGGGAGTATCCATGAGCAGTTCTTC
TRBD2 TRBJ2-1 TRBV28 - CASSRIAGGLYNEQFF TGTGCCAGCAGCCGGATAGCGGGAGGGCTTTACAATGAGCAGTTCTTC
TRBD1 TRBJ2-5 TRBV4-1 - CASSYSTGTGPETQYF TGCGCCAGCAGTTACTCTACCGGGACAGGGCCAGAGACCCAGTACTTC
- TRBJ1-1 TRBV6-5 - CASSPDSLNTEAFF TGTGCCAGCAGCCCGGACAGCTTAAACACTGAAGCTTTCTTT
TRBD2 TRBJ2-5 TRBV6-5 - CASTRSGGETQYF TGTGCCAGCACCCGGTCGGGGGGGGAGACCCAGTACTTC
TRBD2 TRBJ2-1 TRBV30 - CAWSPGTSGSYNEQFF TGTGCCTGGAGTCCCGGGACTAGCGGGAGTTACAATGAGCAGTTCTTC
- TRBJ1-3 TRBV30 - CAWRGAENTIYF TGTGCCTGGAGGGGGGCGGAGAACACCATATATTTT
- TRBJ2-4 TRBV19 - CASSNSLAKNIQYF TGTGCCAGTAGTAATTCCTTAGCCAAAAACATTCAGTACTTC
TRBD1 TRBJ2-7 TRBV2 - CASSAGTGVHEQYF TGTGCCAGCAGTGCCGGGACAGGGGTGCACGAGCAGTACTTC
- TRBJ1-1 TRBV30 - CAWSRQGINTEAFF TGTGCCTGGAGTAGGCAGGGGATAAACACTGAAGCTTTCTTT
- TRBJ2-1 TRBV18 - CASSRRNLPTYNEQFF TGTGCCAGCTCCCGGAGGAACTTGCCAACCTACAATGAGCAGTTCTTC
- TRBJ2-5 TRBV7-9 - CASSLAGAGETQYF TGTGCCAGCAGCTTAGCGGGAGCGGGAGAGACCCAGTACTTC
- TRBJ2-1 TRBV27 - CASSLERYNEQFF TGTGCCAGCAGTTTGGAGCGGTACAATGAGCAGTTCTTC
- TRBJ2-2 TRBV4-1 - CASSRGTYLTGELFF TGCGCCAGCAGCCGCGGGACGTATCTCACCGGGGAGCTGTTTTTT
TRBD1 TRBJ1-2 TRBV13 many CASSRDRASHGYTF TGTGCCAGCAGCCGAGACAGGGCTTCCCATGGCTACACCTTC
- TRBJ1-1 TRBV4-1 few CASSPQGSTVNTEAFF TGCGCCAGCAGCCCTCAAGGCTCGACAGTCAACACTGAAGCTTTCTTT
TRBD1 TRBJ1-2 TRBV4-3 - CASSQIRDRGQGYTF TGCGCCAGCAGCCAAATTCGGGACAGGGGGCAAGGCTACACCTTC
TRBD1 TRBJ1-5 TRBV5-4 - CASSLGGSDQPQHF TGTGCCAGCAGCTTAGGGGGCAGCGATCAGCCCCAGCATTTT
- TRBJ2-5 TRBV9 - CASSVGGKETQYF TGTGCCAGCAGCGTAGGAGGGAAAGAGACCCAGTACTTC
TRBD2 TRBJ2-5 TRBV9 - CASSVAVTSGEETQYF TGTGCCAGCAGCGTAGCTGTGACTAGCGGGGAAGAGACCCAGTACTTC
- TRBJ1-3 TRBV5-6 few CASSLRGSSGNTIYF TGTGCCAGCAGCTTACGGGGAAGCTCTGGAAACACCATATATTTT
TRBD1 TRBJ1-5 TRBV7-8 - CASRRDRGFKDNQPQHF TGTGCCAGCAGGAGGGACAGGGGGTTTAAAGACAATCAGCCCCAGCATTTT
TRBD1 TRBJ2-2 TRBV9 - CASSTGGKNTGELFF TGTGCCAGCAGTACAGGGGGAAAGAACACCGGGGAGCTGTTTTTT
- TRBJ2-7 TRBV4-1 once CASSQGFSPGYEQYF TGCGCCAGCAGCCAAGGATTTAGCCCGGGTTACGAGCAGTACTTC
- TRBJ1-1 TRBV30 - CAWKKHLMNTEAFF TGTGCCTGGAAGAAACACCTCATGAACACTGAAGCTTTCTTT
TRBD1 TRBJ1-3 TRBV27 - CASSPTSGTGVSGNTIYF TGTGCCAGCAGTCCCACCTCTGGGACAGGGGTCTCTGGAAACACCATATATTTT
- TRBJ2-3 TRBV7-6 - CASSLTAISTDTQYF TGTGCCAGCAGCTTGACAGCGATTAGCACAGATACGCAGTATTTT
TRBD2 TRBJ2-7 TRBV2 - CASSRLASYEQYF TGTGCCAGCAGTAGACTAGCTTCCTACGAGCAGTACTTC
- TRBJ1-2 TRBV7-8 - CASSLRGLHVFPKGYTF TGTGCCAGCAGCTTACGGGGTTTGCATGTCTTCCCTAAGGGCTACACCTTC
- TRBJ1-1 TRBV13 few CASSLTANTEAFF TGTGCCAGCAGTTTGACAGCCAACACTGAAGCTTTCTTT
- TRBJ1-4 TRBV7-8 - CASSLAAGVGEKLFF TGTGCCAGCAGCTTAGCGGCGGGCGTTGGTGAAAAACTGTTTTTT